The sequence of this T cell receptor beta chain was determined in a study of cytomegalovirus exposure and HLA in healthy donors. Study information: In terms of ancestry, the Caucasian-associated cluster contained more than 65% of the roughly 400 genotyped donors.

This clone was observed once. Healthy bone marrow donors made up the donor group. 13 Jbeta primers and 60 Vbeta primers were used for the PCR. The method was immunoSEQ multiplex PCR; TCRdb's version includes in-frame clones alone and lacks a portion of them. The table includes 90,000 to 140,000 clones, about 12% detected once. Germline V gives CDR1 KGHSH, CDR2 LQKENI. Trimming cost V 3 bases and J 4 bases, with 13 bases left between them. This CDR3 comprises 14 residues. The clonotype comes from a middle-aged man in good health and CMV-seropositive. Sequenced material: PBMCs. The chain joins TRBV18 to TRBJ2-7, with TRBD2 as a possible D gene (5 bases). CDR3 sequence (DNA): TGTGCCAGCTCACCCGGGAAGGAAATTTACGAGCAGTACTTC. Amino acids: CASSPGKEIYEQYF.